This TCR beta chain emerged from a study of shared clonotypes between healthy human individuals. Background on the study: A few men and two women, aged 18 to 49, were donors.

In the naive CD8 group, cells lacked CD45RO and were positively selected for CCR7, so terminally differentiated effector memory CD45RA+ cells were left out. Regarding the study as a whole: Naive subsets, compared against memory subsets, generally had larger estimated richness values.

A remark on this clone: Its antigen remains unidentified.

Clones were read by immunoSEQ multiplex PCR, and TCRdb kept only the in-frame ones, dropping some. The sample includes fewer than 1 million clones, approximately 96% of them seen just once. The CDR3 consists of 15 residues. Trimming stripped 5 bases from V and 5 bases from J, with 15 bases between. Per germline, CDR1 MNHEY and CDR2 SMNVEV (reference sequence). The chain recombines TRBV27 with TRBJ2-2, with D perhaps matching TRBD1 or TRBD2 (5 bases each). The receptor was derived from a man aged 30 to 45 in good health. Sequenced sample: naive CD8+ T cells sorted from blood. CDR3 region: CASSTGTPGTGELFF. CDR3 coding DNA: TGTGCCAGCAGTACCGGGACCCCAGGAACCGGGGAGCTGTTTTTT.